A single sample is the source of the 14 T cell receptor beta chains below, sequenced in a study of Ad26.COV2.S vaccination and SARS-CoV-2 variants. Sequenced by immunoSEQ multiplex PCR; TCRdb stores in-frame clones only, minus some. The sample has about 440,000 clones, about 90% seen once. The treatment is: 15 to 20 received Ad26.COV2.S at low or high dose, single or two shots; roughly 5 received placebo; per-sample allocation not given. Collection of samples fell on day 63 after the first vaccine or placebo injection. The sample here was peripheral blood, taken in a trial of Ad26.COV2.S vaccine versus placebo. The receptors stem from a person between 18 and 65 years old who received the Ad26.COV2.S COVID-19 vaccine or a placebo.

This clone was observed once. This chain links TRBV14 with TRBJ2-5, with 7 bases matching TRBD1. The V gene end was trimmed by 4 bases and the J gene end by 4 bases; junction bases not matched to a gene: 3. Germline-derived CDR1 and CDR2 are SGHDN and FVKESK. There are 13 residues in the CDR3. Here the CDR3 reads CASSRRGLETQYF. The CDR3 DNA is TGTGCCAGCAGCCGAAGGGGGCTAGAGACCCAGTACTTC. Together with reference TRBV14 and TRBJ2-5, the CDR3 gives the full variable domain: EAGVTQFPSHSVIEKGQTVTLRCDPISGHDNLYWYRRVMGKEIKFLLHFVKESKQDESGMPNNRFLAERTGGTYSTLKVQPAELEDSGVYFCASSRRGLETQYFGPGTRLLVL.

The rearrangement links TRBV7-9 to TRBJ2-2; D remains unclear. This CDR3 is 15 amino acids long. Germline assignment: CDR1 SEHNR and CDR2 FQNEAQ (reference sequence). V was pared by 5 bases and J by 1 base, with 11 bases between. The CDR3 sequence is CASSPQLRNTGELFF. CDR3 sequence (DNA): TGTGCCAGCAGCCCTCAGTTGCGGAACACCGGGGAGCTGTTTTTT.

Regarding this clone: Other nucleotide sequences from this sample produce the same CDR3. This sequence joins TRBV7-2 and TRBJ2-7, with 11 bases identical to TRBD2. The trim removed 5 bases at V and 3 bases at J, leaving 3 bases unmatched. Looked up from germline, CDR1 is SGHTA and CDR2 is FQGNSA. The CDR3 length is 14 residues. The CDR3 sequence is CASSPGTSGYEQYF. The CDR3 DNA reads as TGTGCCAGCAGCCCCGGGACTAGCGGCTACGAGCAGTACTTC.

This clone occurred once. CDR3 protein: CASSLGAGLSHGYTF. The CDR3 DNA follows: TGTGCCAGCAGCTTAGGAGCGGGCCTATCCCATGGCTACACCTTC. This chain links TRBV7-9 with TRBJ1-2; D ambiguous. Germline V gene data show CDR1 as SEHNR and CDR2 as FQNEAQ (reference sequence). The CDR3 has 15 amino acids. V dropped 1 base and J dropped 6 bases, with 15 bases sitting between them.

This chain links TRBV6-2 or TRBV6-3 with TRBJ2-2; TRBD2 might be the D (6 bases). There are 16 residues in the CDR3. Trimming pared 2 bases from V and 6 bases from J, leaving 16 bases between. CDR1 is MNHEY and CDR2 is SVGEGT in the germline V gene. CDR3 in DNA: TGTGCCAGCAGTTACCGGGCCAAGGGAGGTCCCGGGGAGCTGTTTTTT. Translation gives CASSYRAKGGPGELFF.

For the CDR3, the DNA is TGTGCCAGCAGCTTAGCGCGGGGGATTGGAGATACGCAGTATTTT. It codes for CASSLARGIGDTQYF. V usage is TRBV7-9 and J usage is TRBJ2-3; 7 bases fit TRBD2. V shed 0 bases and J 5 bases; nucleotides not matched to a gene: 5. The CDR3 runs to 15 residues. Germline V gene data show CDR1 as SEHNR and CDR2 as FQNEAQ (reference sequence).

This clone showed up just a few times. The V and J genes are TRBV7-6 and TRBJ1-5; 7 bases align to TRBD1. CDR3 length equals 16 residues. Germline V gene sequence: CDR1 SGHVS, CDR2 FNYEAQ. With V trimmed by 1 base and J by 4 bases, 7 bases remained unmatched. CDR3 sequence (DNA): TGTGCCAGCAGCTTAGAGGGGGGACAGCGAAATCAGCCCCAGCATTTT. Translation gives CASSLEGGQRNQPQHF.

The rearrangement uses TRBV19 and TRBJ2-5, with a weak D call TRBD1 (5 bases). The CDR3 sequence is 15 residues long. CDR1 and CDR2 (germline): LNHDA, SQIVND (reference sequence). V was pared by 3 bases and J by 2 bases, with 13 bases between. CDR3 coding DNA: TGTGCCAGTAGTATCGCAGGGCAACCTCAAGAGACCCAGTACTTC. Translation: CASSIAGQPQETQYF.

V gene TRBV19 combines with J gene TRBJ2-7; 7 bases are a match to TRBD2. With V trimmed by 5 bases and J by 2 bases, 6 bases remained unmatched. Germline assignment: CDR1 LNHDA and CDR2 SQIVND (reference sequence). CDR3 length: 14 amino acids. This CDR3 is CASSVREAPYEQYF. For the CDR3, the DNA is TGTGCCAGTAGTGTCCGGGAGGCCCCCTACGAGCAGTACTTC.

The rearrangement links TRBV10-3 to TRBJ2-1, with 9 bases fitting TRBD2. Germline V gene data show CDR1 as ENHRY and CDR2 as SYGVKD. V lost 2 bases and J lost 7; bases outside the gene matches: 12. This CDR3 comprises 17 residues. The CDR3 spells CAISERVAGGPANEQFF. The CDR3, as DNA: TGTGCCATCAGTGAGCGCGTGGCGGGAGGGCCAGCGAATGAGCAGTTCTTC.

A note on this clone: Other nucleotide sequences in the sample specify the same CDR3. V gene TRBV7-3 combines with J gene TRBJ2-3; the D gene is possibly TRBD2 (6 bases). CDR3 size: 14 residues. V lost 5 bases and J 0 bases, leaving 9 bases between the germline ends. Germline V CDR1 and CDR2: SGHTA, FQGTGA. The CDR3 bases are TGTGCCAGCAGCCTAGGGACTAGCACAGATACGCAGTATTTT. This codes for CASSLGTSTDTQYF.

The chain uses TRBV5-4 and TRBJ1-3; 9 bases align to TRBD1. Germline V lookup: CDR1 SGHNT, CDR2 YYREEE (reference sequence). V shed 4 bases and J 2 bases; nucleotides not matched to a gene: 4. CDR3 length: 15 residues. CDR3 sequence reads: CASSGGQGPGNTIYF. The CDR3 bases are TGTGCCAGCAGCGGGGGACAGGGACCTGGAAACACCATATATTTT.

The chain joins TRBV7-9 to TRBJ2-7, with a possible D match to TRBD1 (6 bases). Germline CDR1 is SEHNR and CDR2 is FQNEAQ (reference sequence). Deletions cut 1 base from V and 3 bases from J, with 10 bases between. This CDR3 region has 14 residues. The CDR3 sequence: CASSLENRDYEQYF. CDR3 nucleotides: TGTGCCAGCAGCTTAGAGAACAGGGACTACGAGCAGTACTTC.

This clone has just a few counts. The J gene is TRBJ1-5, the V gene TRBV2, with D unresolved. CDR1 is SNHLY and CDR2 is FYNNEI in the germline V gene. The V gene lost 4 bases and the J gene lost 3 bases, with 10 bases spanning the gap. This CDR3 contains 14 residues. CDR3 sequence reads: CASSGTWDNQPQHF. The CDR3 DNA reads TGTGCCAGCAGTGGGACCTGGGACAATCAGCCCCAGCATTTT.